This TCR beta chain was found in a study of blood T cell repertoires in COVID-19. Study context: Researchers got acute and convalescent COVID-19 samples from the United States, Italy and Spain. T cells, B-cell-depleted T cells, or PBMCs provided the cDNA or gDNA that served as material.

Two negative PCRs, clearance, or symptom resolution were required of recovered Cohort 3 donors. Under the authors' procedure: Using reference gene primer amplification, nucleated cell counts were estimated. The assay was immunoSEQ multiplex PCR, and TCRdb's table has in-frame clones only and misses some. V and J calls plus clone size are reproduced from that table; the DNA served to infer D and trimming. Of roughly 180,000 clones in the sample, roughly 82% were seen once. The sample comprised PBMCs or T cells enriched from blood (not recorded which). The TCR originated in a man in his forties who had recovered from COVID-19.

This CDR3 reads CASRLQDYNSPLHF. As DNA, the CDR3 is TGTGCCAGCAGATTACAGGACTATAATTCACCCCTCCACTTT. The chain carries TRBV27 and TRBJ1-6, with a possible D match to TRBD1 (5 bases). Looked up from germline, CDR1 is MNHEY and CDR2 is SMNVEV (reference sequence). Trimming left V 6 bases short and J 3 bases short, with 9 bases between. This CDR3 contains 14 residues.